This T cell receptor beta chain comes out of a study of cytomegalovirus exposure and HLA in healthy donors (dated by TCRdb to 2016 to 2017). Looking at the study overall: In an earlier analysis of fewer than 750 of the donors, 276 Gb of sequence data and roughly 100 million unique TCR beta sequences from about 180 million T cells were reported. Both class I and class II loci were covered by HLA typing, at four-digit resolution. In addition to the first cohort of around 670 subjects, a separate validation cohort of approximately 110 different subjects was used. High-throughput TCR immunosequencing, statistical association of individual TCRs with disease status, and machine learning were combined to predict cytomegalovirus infection status. Alongside the repertoire data, information on donor age, sex, ethnicity and CMV serostatus was compiled. Among 398 genotyped donors of the cohort, an average of about 240,000 unique TCR beta nucleotide sequences were sequenced per donor, around 20% of them non-productive. Four to six DR-DQ haplotypes were handled as single units for association and clustering, since linkage in the cohort was strong. The later analysis used no new phenotypic data to find candidate immune exposures, relying instead on TCR beta sequences and their occurrence across donors. An early release covering roughly 580 HLA-typed donors comprised approximately 300 gigabases of sequencing data and some 79 million unique TCR sequences. The number of donors typed differed by locus, with about 629-640 for A, B, C, DRB1 and DQB1, approximately 500 for DQA1, about 610 for DPA1, and approximately 470 for DPB1. The genetic ancestry cluster associated with self-reported Caucasian donors included 81% of the approximately 410 genotyped donors. Using immunosequencing, the study profiled T cell repertoires from 550 to 750 subjects and related those repertoires to cytomegalovirus serostatus. A later analysis re-examined previously published TCR beta repertoires from 610 or so donors and added high-resolution HLA genotyping to investigate patterns of TCR occurrence. The aim of the study was to test whether cataloging public T cell receptors could identify signatures of past pathogen exposure. Every repertoire in the discovery cohort had been generated on one and the same sequencing platform. In a later genetic analysis, genome-wide SNP genotypes for about 55% of the roughly 670 donors were used, and that subset was treated as a discovery cohort. An earlier analysis of approximately 640 of the donors applied high-throughput TCR beta sequencing to assess whether each TCR beta V gene segment acted as functional or pseudogenic. The full study reports these points: V-gene and J-gene trimming of TCR beta chains was associated with a missense DCLRE1C variant in a later genetic analysis, and the association was replicated in an independent cohort. A few of the identified cytomegalovirus-associated TCR beta chains were confirmed in vitro to be specific for cytomegalovirus antigens. Because counts were too low, more than 15 rarely observed V segments, including chromosome 9 orphons, were left out of the earlier analysis of a few hundred of the donors. The cohort was sequenced for TCR beta chains only, and without alpha or paired-chain data the features that could be detected were limited. When HLA alleles, especially DR and DQ, strongly co-occurred, TCR associations were difficult to assign to individual alleles. Because some donors lacked HLA typing at each locus, the association tests relied only on the typed subset. The 87-base-pair reads could not distinguish some IMGT-functional V segments, including TRBV6-2 and TRBV6-3, so those segments were excluded. In a later analysis, the rate of TCR association differed among HLA loci, with DRB1 alleles having the most associated TCRs and HLA-C alleles having the fewest. At a false discovery rate of 0.05, a later analysis linked 16,951 TCR beta sequences to specific HLA alleles. A total of roughly 160 TCR beta chains were listed by the study as associated with cytomegalovirus. In a later analysis, HLA-associated TCR beta chains showed more clonal expansion and lower generation probabilities than non-associated chains that were equally common. A later genetic analysis reported fewer N-insertions in productive TCRs among donors in an Asian-associated ancestry cluster than the roughly 720-donor mean. Presence/absence analyses assumed roughly uniform sequencing depth across donors, an assumption that may not hold. Correlated functional status among segregating V segments might be attributable to linkage disequilibrium, but an unknown experimental factor could not be ruled out. A further reported finding was that TCR beta sequences accurately predicted the HLA-A and HLA-B alleles for most subjects in the first cohort. A later analysis found that most CMV-associated TCR beta chains appeared HLA-restricted, with HLA associations seemingly driven largely by CMV exposure. The classifier was reported to diagnose cytomegalovirus status with high specificity and sensitivity in both the original and validation cohorts. It was suggested by the authors that the approach could potentially be generalized to other disease states and immunological phenotypes. CMV serostatus was the only immune exposure information available for the cohort. The sequencing pipeline was judged likely to have produced a cluster of highly shared sequence variants as a technical artifact. In an earlier analysis of around 500 of the donors, most TCR beta V segments appeared in productive rearrangements about 87% or about 30% of the time, broadly matching IMGT annotations. Several of the top co-occurrence clusters appeared to be linked to parvovirus B19, influenza, CMV and Epstein-Barr virus, according to a later analysis. Most TCR sequences were observed very rarely across donors, whereas some public TCRs were present in many individuals.

The library was produced with the immunoSEQ multiplex PCR assay. The multiplex PCR relied on a mix of 60 forward primers for TCR Vbeta segments and 13 reverse primers for TCR Jbeta segments. Amplification of the CDR3 region of rearranged TCR beta genes was performed with a multiplex PCR assay on genomic DNA. The amplified TCR beta libraries were sequenced on the Illumina HiSeq System as 87-base-pair reads. In the authors' own workflow: In a later analysis, tens of millions of unique TCR beta chains were counted across the approximately 620 repertoires, and approximately 9.9 million of these chains were shared by at least two donors. Raw reads were error-corrected and collapsed into unique sequences with a nearest-neighbor algorithm that merged closely related sequences to remove PCR and sequencing errors. V, D and J gene segments were assigned by aligning CDR3 sequences to IMGT reference sequences. Each retained sequence needed at least a six-nucleotide match to both a V gene segment and a J gene segment. Rearrangements were classified as productive when the CDR3 lacked stop codons and remained in frame with V and J, and all other rearrangements were classified as non-productive. CDR3 was defined according to IMGT convention as the region running from the second conserved V-encoded cysteine to the conserved J-encoded phenylalanine. The earlier analysis of about 500 of the donors excluded sequences that lacked an unambiguous match to a single V gene segment. An earlier analysis of a few hundred of the donors called V segments functional above 56.7% productive rearrangements and segregating when the between-donor standard deviation exceeded 5%. A statistical classification framework was developed to diagnose cytomegalovirus status using the catalog of TCR beta chain sequences. A later analysis assigned V and J genes by comparing TCR nucleotide sequences with IMGT/GENE-DB human TR gene sequences. In a later analysis, CDR3 sequences and most-parsimonious VDJ recombination scenarios were assigned using the TCRdist pipeline. In a later analysis, each TCR beta chain was defined by its CDR3 amino acid sequence together with its V-gene family, and reads lacking a unique V-gene family were excluded. In a later analysis, approximately 590 highly shared, low-generation-probability nucleotide sequences were removed to address suspected cross-contamination and a sequencing artifact. A later analysis calculated a clonal expansion index for each public chain from normalized within-repertoire ranks of inferred template counts. In a later analysis, generation probabilities were computed using a VDJ recombination model fitted to out-of-frame rearrangements, and the results were checked against IGoR. In a later analysis, TCR-TCR, TCR-HLA and TCR-CMV co-occurrence was scored with hypergeometric tests, and a repertoire-size bias correction was applied to TCR pairs. In a later analysis, false discovery rates were estimated by permuting HLA or CMV assignments 20 times. In a later analysis, co-occurring TCRs were grouped using DBSCAN, and TCRdist sequence similarity was added for clustering within HLA-allele-positive subsets. Repertoires with fewer than 30,000 or more than 120,000 public chains, plus five repertoires with anomalous nucleotide sharing, were excluded from co-occurrence clustering. As stored in TCRdb, this immuneACCESS dataset retains in-frame rearrangements with V and J assigned. A fraction of the clones does not appear; measured against another copy, unresolved V genes explain less than half of the discrepancy, and the remainder lacks a known reason. The DNA was the basis for D and trimming; V, J and clone size are from that table. The sample includes about 130,000 clones, with 70% to 80% observed a single time. The top ten clonotypes cover 2.9% of the sample.

In total, 630 or so healthy bone marrow donors made up the cohort. At the time of sampling, all cohort members were nominally healthy, though unrecorded immune exposures were likely present. CMV serostatus was recorded as positive for 289 and negative for about 50% of the roughly 700 cohort members, whereas no CMV serostatus was recorded for the donor in question. Every donor gave a peripheral blood sample, and the peripheral blood mononuclear cells from that sample were used for TCR beta sequencing. The Qiagen DNeasy Blood Extraction Kit was used to extract genomic DNA from the blood cell samples. A word on this clone: Its antigen is currently not known. One end of the junction varies from germline; a read error may be responsible.

Including cysteine and phenylalanine, the CDR3 has 14 amino acids. Solely the CDR3 DNA is kept, with 42 bases framed from the first base. In the germline V gene (reference sequence), CDR1 corresponds to SEHNR and CDR2 to FQNEAQ. This sequence originates from a human donor in good health. Recombination linked TRBV7-9 to TRBJ2-3, and possibly TRBD2, on 6 matching bases. The sequencing input was PBMCs. The sequence in DNA is TGTTCCAGCAGCTCGGAGCGGGTCACAGATACGCAGTATTTT. Translation gives CSSSSERVTDTQYF.